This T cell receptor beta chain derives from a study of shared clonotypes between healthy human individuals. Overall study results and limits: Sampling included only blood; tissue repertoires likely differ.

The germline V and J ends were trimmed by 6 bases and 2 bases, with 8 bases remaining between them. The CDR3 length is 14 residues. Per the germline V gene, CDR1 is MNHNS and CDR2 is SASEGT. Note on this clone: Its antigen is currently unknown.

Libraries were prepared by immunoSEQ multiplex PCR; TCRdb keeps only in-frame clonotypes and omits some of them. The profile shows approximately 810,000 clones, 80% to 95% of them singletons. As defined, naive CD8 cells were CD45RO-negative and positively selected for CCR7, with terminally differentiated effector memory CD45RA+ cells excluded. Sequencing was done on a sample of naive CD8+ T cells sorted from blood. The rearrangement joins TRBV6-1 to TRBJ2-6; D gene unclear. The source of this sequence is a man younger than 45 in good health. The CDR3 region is CASRDTTGANVLTF. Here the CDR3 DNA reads TGTGCCAGCAGGGATACCACTGGGGCCAACGTCCTGACTTTC.